This passage covers 5 T cell receptor beta chains from one sample sequenced in a study of cytomegalovirus exposure and HLA in healthy donors. 60 Vbeta and 13 Jbeta primers were used in PCR. Method: immunoSEQ multiplex PCR; TCRdb's copy keeps in-frame clones and lacks some. The table shows tens of thousands of clones, with 70% to 80% occurring only once. Sequenced input: PBMCs. The receptor source for this set is a woman aged 40-49 years in good health and CMV-seropositive.

The chain is built from TRBV6-1 and TRBJ2-5; tentatively, D is TRBD1 (5 bases). The germline V gene has CDR1 MNHNS and CDR2 SASEGT. Trimming pared 4 bases from V and 1 base from J, leaving 16 bases between. The CDR3 length is 16 residues. The CDR3 DNA follows: TGTGCCAGCAGTGGAGAACTAAAGACAGTCCAAGAGACCCAGTACTTC. It translates to CASSGELKTVQETQYF.

The chain couples TRBV5-1 to TRBJ1-1; 8 nucleotides align to TRBD1. The germline V gene has CDR1 SGHRS and CDR2 YFSETQ. The CDR3 is 16 amino acids. The trim removed 0 bases at V and 4 bases at J, leaving 8 bases unmatched. The chain's CDR3 is CASSLERTGLGTEAFF. The CDR3 DNA reads as TGCGCCAGCAGCTTGGAACGGACAGGGCTGGGCACTGAAGCTTTCTTT.

Points on this clone: This sample includes further DNA sequences coding for the same CDR3. V gene TRBV7-9 combines with J gene TRBJ2-7; 7 bases match TRBD1. Germline trimming cut 5 bases from V and 3 bases from J; bases unmatched to any gene: 4. The CDR3 is 13 residues long. The V gene's germline CDR1 is SEHNR and CDR2 FQNEAQ (reference sequence). CDR3 residues: CASSARDSYEQYF. For the CDR3, the DNA is TGTGCCAGCAGCGCCCGGGACAGCTACGAGCAGTACTTC.

In its sample, this clone was seen once. The CDR3 spells CASSSAAGGPETQYF. The CDR3 DNA follows: TGTGCCAGCAGCTCGGCAGCGGGAGGGCCGGAGACCCAGTACTTC. V is TRBV7-9 and J is TRBJ2-5, with 10 bases fitting TRBD2. Germline values: CDR1 SEHNR, CDR2 FQNEAQ (reference sequence). The CDR3 has 15 residues. V gave up 4 bases and J gave up 5 bases; unmatched junction bases: 7.

The V gene is TRBV5-8, the J gene TRBJ2-7, with D perhaps TRBD1 (5 bases). Trimming pared 2 bases from V and 2 bases from J, leaving 5 bases between. CDR1 SGHTS and CDR2 YDEGEE come from the germline V gene. The CDR3 loop spans 12 amino acids. The CDR3 reads CASSLGAYEQYF. CDR3 DNA sequence: TGTGCCAGCAGCTTAGGGGCCTACGAGCAGTACTTC.